The rows below give T cell receptor beta chains drawn from one sample of a study of blood T cell repertoires in COVID-19. Produced via immunoSEQ multiplex PCR; TCRdb's table is partial and in-frame only. In the table there are tens of thousands of clones, 87% of which are singletons. The sequenced sample was peripheral blood. All receptors derive from a woman in her sixties or seventies with COVID-19, enrolled during active disease. CDR3s include the opening cysteine and the closing phenylalanine or tryptophan. The order of the fields is J gene, D gene, V gene, clone size, CDR3 DNA, CDR3 protein. The D gene is left open where the match is weak. For some rows the clone size is stated as once, few or many, or as a class when expanded; others skip it.

>TRBJ2-3|.|TRBV9|.
TGTGCCAGCAGCGTAGGTTCTACAGATACGCAGTATTTT
CASSVGSTDTQYF
>TRBJ2-3|.|TRBV9|.
TGTGCCAGCAGCTTCCGACAGGGAGGAGATACGCAGTATTTT
CASSFRQGGDTQYF
>TRBJ1-1|TRBD1|TRBV6-6|once
TGTGCCAGCAGCCGGACAGGGGGGGCGAACACTGAAGCTTTCTTT
CASSRTGGANTEAFF
>TRBJ1-5|TRBD1|TRBV5-6|once
TGTGCCAGCAGCCTGTGGGGACAGGTCAATCAGCCCCAGCATTTT
CASSLWGQVNQPQHF
>TRBJ2-5|.|TRBV7-8|.
TGTGCCAGCAGCTCCTGGACAGACCAAGAGACCCAGTACTTC
CASSSWTDQETQYF
>TRBJ2-1|TRBD2|TRBV6-5|.
TGTGCCAGCAGGGGGACTAGCGGGGGTACTGAGCAGTTCTTC
CASRGTSGGTEQFF
>TRBJ2-7|TRBD2|TRBV6-2/TRBV6-3|.
TGTGCCAGCAGTTACCTGCGGAGAGGGCTAGCGGGGGTCGGCGAGCAGTACTTC
CASSYLRRGLAGVGEQYF
>TRBJ1-3|.|TRBV4-2|.
TGTGCCAGCAGCCAAGATACCAGGGGCGCAAACACCATATATTTT
CASSQDTRGANTIYF
>TRBJ2-1|TRBD1|TRBV3-1/TRBV3-2|.
TGTGCCAGCAGCCACCTACAGGGGGCCCCCTACAATGAGCAGTTCTTC
CASSHLQGAPYNEQFF
>TRBJ2-3|TRBD2|TRBV6-2/TRBV6-3|once
TGTGCCAGCAGTTACAGGACTAGTCTTACATATACGCAGTATTTT
CASSYRTSLTYTQYF
>TRBJ1-4|.|TRBV3-1/TRBV3-2|.
TGTGCCAGCAGCCCTGCAACTAATGAAAAACTGTTTTTT
CASSPATNEKLFF
>TRBJ2-1|TRBD2|TRBV29-1|.
TGCAGCGTTGTGGGGACTAGCCATGAGCAGTTCTTC
CSVVGTSHEQFF
>TRBJ2-7|.|TRBV7-9|.
TGTGCCAGCAGCTCCGACGCGGCCTACGAGCAGTACTTC
CASSSDAAYEQYF
>TRBJ1-5|.|TRBV2|.
TGTGCCAGCAGTGAAGACAGGTCCCATCAGCCCCAGCATTTT
CASSEDRSHQPQHF
>TRBJ1-1|TRBD1|TRBV7-6|.
TGTGCCAGCAGCTCGGGACAGGGCCAACTTGAAGCTTTCTTT
CASSSGQGQLEAFF
>TRBJ1-5|.|TRBV10-3|.
TGTGCCATCAGTGTTCGGTATGATCAGCCCCAGCATTTT
CAISVRYDQPQHF
>TRBJ2-7|TRBD1|TRBV5-6|.
TGTGCCAGCAGCTCGGTTATGCAGGGGGCTTGGGAGCAGTACTTC
CASSSVMQGAWEQYF
>TRBJ2-1|TRBD2|TRBV18|.
TGTGCCAGCTCGCGCCCTAGCGGGGGGTTCAATGAGCAGTTCTTC
CASSRPSGGFNEQFF
>TRBJ1-2|TRBD1|TRBV4-1|.
TGCGCCAGCAGCCAAGAGCGACAGGGCAAAGGGTATGGCTACACCTTC
CASSQERQGKGYGYTF
>TRBJ1-5|TRBD1|TRBV11-3|.
TGTGCCAGCAGCTCAGCACCGGGACAGGTCAATCAGCCCCAGCATTTT
CASSSAPGQVNQPQHF
>TRBJ2-7|TRBD1|TRBV30|.
TGTGCCTGGAGTGTACCGGGACAGGTTTACGAGCAGTACTTC
CAWSVPGQVYEQYF
>TRBJ2-1|TRBD2|TRBV6-2/TRBV6-3|.
TGTGCCAGCAGTTATAGCGGGGGCAACAATGAGCAGTTCTTC
CASSYSGGNNEQFF
>TRBJ2-5|.|TRBV2|.
TGTGCCTCGACCAGGGGTGGGGGTCAAGAGACCCAGTACTTC
CASTRGGGQETQYF
>TRBJ1-2|.|TRBV7-2|.
TGTGCCAGCAGCCCCGGGGGGGTCTATGGCTACACCTTC
CASSPGGVYGYTF
>TRBJ2-5|.|TRBV29-1|few
TGCAGCGTGATTCCAGGGTACCAAGAGACCCAGTACTTC
CSVIPGYQETQYF
>TRBJ1-2|.|TRBV9|once
TGTGCCAGCAGCGGTACAGTCTATGGCTACACCTTC
CASSGTVYGYTF
>TRBJ2-5|TRBD2|TRBV2|.
TGTGCCAGCAGGGTAGAGCGGGGGGGCGGTGAGACCCAGTACTTC
CASRVERGGGETQYF
>TRBJ1-2|.|TRBV12-3/TRBV12-4|.
TGTGCCAGCACCTTAACAGGGAAGTATGGCTACACCTTC
CASTLTGKYGYTF
>TRBJ2-3|TRBD2|TRBV12-5|.
TGTGCTAGTGGTTTGTCAAGGGGTACGCGGGGGGACACAGATACGCAGTATTTT
CASGLSRGTRGDTDTQYF
>TRBJ1-5|.|TRBV3-1/TRBV3-2|.
TGTGCCAGCAGCCAGACGGGGATGGGCCAGCCCCAGCATTTT
CASSQTGMGQPQHF
>TRBJ1-2|.|TRBV11-2|once
TGTGCCAGCAGCTTGGGGCCCCCGGCCTATGGCTACACCTTC
CASSLGPPAYGYTF
>TRBJ1-5|.|TRBV15|.
TGTGCCACCAGCAGCAGTGACTATAGCAATCAGCCCCAGCATTTT
CATSSSDYSNQPQHF
>TRBJ2-1|.|TRBV5-6|.
TGTGCCAGCAGCTTCGGCAGGGGGGCGGGTGAGCAGTTCTTC
CASSFGRGAGEQFF
>TRBJ1-4|.|TRBV24-1|.
TGTGCCACCAGTGCCAGACTGGGTGAAAAACTGTTTTTT
CATSARLGEKLFF
>TRBJ2-1|TRBD1|TRBV9|.
TGTGCCAGCAGCTCCCACCCGGGACAGGGGAATAATGAGCAGTTCTTC
CASSSHPGQGNNEQFF
>TRBJ2-7|.|TRBV18|.
TGTGCCAGCTCACCAGGGCAGATCTCCTACGAGCAGTACTTC
CASSPGQISYEQYF
>TRBJ1-5|.|TRBV28|.
TGTGCCAGCAGTTCCCCCCAGGGTGGCGGTCAGCCCCAGCATTTT
CASSSPQGGGQPQHF
>TRBJ1-2|.|TRBV6-5|.
TGTGCCAGCGGACAAAACTATGGCTACACCTTC
CASGQNYGYTF
>TRBJ2-5|.|TRBV29-1|.
TGCAGCGTTGTCACAGACGTCGAGACCCAGTACTTC
CSVVTDVETQYF
>TRBJ2-7|TRBD2|TRBV24-1|.
TGTGCCACCAGTGATTCCGGGGGGGGCGAGCAGTACTTC
CATSDSGGGEQYF
>TRBJ2-1|.|TRBV7-9|few
TGTGCCAGCAGCTTAGGAGTGCAAAATGAGCAGTTCTTC
CASSLGVQNEQFF
>TRBJ2-7|TRBD2|TRBV6-1|.
TGTGCCAGCAGTGAACGGGGCGGGAGAGAGCAGTACTTC
CASSERGGREQYF
>TRBJ2-4|TRBD2|TRBV4-2|.
TGTGCCAGCAGCCAAGGACCGGGTAGCGGGGGCTACTGGGACATTCAGTACTTC
CASSQGPGSGGYWDIQYF
>TRBJ1-1|TRBD1|TRBV5-1|.
TGCGCCAGCAGCTTGGAGGGGGCCGGGACTGAAGCTTTCTTT
CASSLEGAGTEAFF
>TRBJ1-4|.|TRBV2|.
TGTGCCAGCAGTGAGGCCACTTCGGGTGAAAAACTGTTTTTT
CASSEATSGEKLFF
>TRBJ1-1|.|TRBV28|.
TGTGCCAGCAGTTCAGGACAGATGAACACTGAAGCTTTCTTT
CASSSGQMNTEAFF
>TRBJ2-7|.|TRBV10-3|.
TGTGCCATCAGTGAGTCGAGGGCTAGCGTGGGCTACGAGCAGTACTTC
CAISESRASVGYEQYF
>TRBJ2-3|TRBD1|TRBV6-5|.
TGTGCCAGCAGTTACACCGACAGGGTCGCAGATACGCAGTATTTT
CASSYTDRVADTQYF
>TRBJ2-3|.|TRBV16|.
TGTGCCAGCAGCCAAAACCAGGGGTTACACACAGATACGCAGTATTTT
CASSQNQGLHTDTQYF
>TRBJ1-6|.|TRBV21-1|few
TGTGCCAGCAGCAAAGGGACACTGCACTCCTATAATTCACCCCTCCACTTT
CASSKGTLHSYNSPLHF
>TRBJ1-2|.|TRBV3-1/TRBV3-2|.
TGTGCCAGCAGCCAAGACGGAGGGCCTCGGGGCTACACCTTC
CASSQDGGPRGYTF
>TRBJ1-2|TRBD1|TRBV6-5|few
TGTGCCAGCAGTTACCGGGGACAGGACTATGGCTACACCTTC
CASSYRGQDYGYTF
>TRBJ1-2|.|TRBV7-2|.
TGTGCCAGCAGCTCTACGCAGGGCTCCTATGGCTACACCTTC
CASSSTQGSYGYTF
>TRBJ2-7|TRBD1|TRBV10-3|.
TGTGCCATCAGTGAGTCGAAGACAGGGAGAGAGCAGTACTTC
CAISESKTGREQYF
>TRBJ2-3|TRBD2|TRBV4-2|.
TGTGCCAGCAGCCAACTCAGCGGGGGGGCCACAGATACGCAGTATTTT
CASSQLSGGATDTQYF